These 15 T cell receptor beta chains were all obtained from the same sample, sequenced in a study of blood T cell repertoires in COVID-19. The table came from immunoSEQ multiplex PCR; TCRdb's copy has only in-frame clones and leaves some out. The sample lists more than 250,000 clones; about 87% were seen once. Input material: PBMCs or T cells enriched from blood (not recorded which). These receptors were obtained from a woman aged 40 to 49 with acute COVID-19.

This clone was picked up a small number of times. The chain joins TRBV6-6 to TRBJ2-7, with TRBD2 matching over 12 bases. The CDR3 is 18 residues long. V was clipped by 5 bases and J by 4 bases; unmatched bases: 15. Germline assignment: CDR1 MNHNY and CDR2 SVGAGI (reference sequence). The CDR3 bases are TGTGCCAGCAGTCCCGCTCCCCTGCTAGCGGGAGGGCCATACGAGCAGTACTTC. Translating gives CASSPAPLLAGGPYEQYF.

CDR3 nucleotides: TGTGCCAGCAGCTTATCCCCTATCGGACAGCGGAATTCACCCCTCCACTTT. It encodes CASSLSPIGQRNSPLHF. The V and J genes are TRBV7-8 and TRBJ1-6; maybe TRBD1 (6 bases). V lost 2 bases, J lost 7 bases, and 18 bases lay in between. Germline V lookup: CDR1 SGHVS, CDR2 FQNEAQ. The CDR3 consists of 17 residues.

This chain links TRBV6-2 or TRBV6-3 with TRBJ2-7, with TRBD2 matching 7 bases. This CDR3 spans 11 amino acids. The V and J ends lost 5 bases and 5 bases, in that order; junction bases with no gene match: 0. The V gene's germline CDR1 is MNHEY and CDR2 SVGEGT. The CDR3 DNA follows: TGTGCCAGCAGTGGGGGGGACGAGCAGTACTTC. Amino acids: CASSGGDEQYF.

The chain combines TRBV5-1 with TRBJ1-1; D is undetermined. The CDR3 contains 16 residues. The germline gives CDR1 SGHRS, CDR2 YFSETQ. Between the trimmed V and J ends, which lost 1 base and 4 bases, there was a span of 17 bases. The DNA for the CDR3 is TGCGCCAGCAGCTTGCTCAGGACGGGATGGTCCACTGAAGCTTTCTTT. This sequence encodes CASSLLRTGWSTEAFF.

The gene calls are TRBV5-6 and TRBJ1-1; no reliable D call. CDR3 length equals 11 residues. V lost 3 bases and J lost 3, with 3 bases in between. Per the germline V gene, CDR1 is SGHDT and CDR2 is YYEEEE. The CDR3 DNA reads as TGTGCCAGCAGCTCGTACACTGAAGCTTTCTTT. This codes for CASSSYTEAFF.

The genes are TRBV3-1 (or the pseudogene TRBV3-2) and TRBJ1-1, with D maybe TRBD1 (6 bases). The germline V and J ends were trimmed by 8 bases and 4 bases, with 14 bases remaining between them. Germline CDR1 is LGHDT and CDR2 is YNNKEL (reference sequence). This CDR3 is built from 13 residues. CDR3 DNA sequence: TGTGCCAGCCTAGATGGGACAAGCACTGAAGCTTTCTTT. Translated, it gives CASLDGTSTEAFF.

The chain employs TRBV18 and TRBJ2-3, with D perhaps TRBD2 (5 bases). Germline-derived CDR1 and CDR2 are KGHSH and LQKENI. Trimming stripped 3 bases from V and 0 bases from J, with 13 bases between. The CDR3 spans 16 residues. CDR3 residues: CASSPREGPSTDTQYF. In DNA, the CDR3 is TGTGCCAGCTCACCTCGGGAAGGGCCTAGCACAGATACGCAGTATTTT.

This chain joins TRBV11-3 and TRBJ2-5, with a weak D call TRBD2 (5 bases). Trimming removed 1 base from V and 5 bases from J, with 11 bases in between. CDR3 size: 14 residues. Germline CDR1 and CDR2: SGHNT and YENEEA. The DNA of the CDR3 is TGTGCCAGCAGCTTAGTGGAGACGGGGGAGACCCAGTACTTC. Amino acid sequence: CASSLVETGETQYF.

The J gene is TRBJ1-1, the V gene TRBV28; D not resolved. V was clipped by 7 bases and J by 1 base, with 22 bases between them. The CDR3 has 17 residues. Germline-derived CDR1 and CDR2 are MDHEN and SYDVKM. The chain's CDR3 is CASTTYGAGGTNTEAFF. CDR3 sequence (DNA): TGTGCCAGCACCACCTATGGTGCGGGAGGAACGAACACTGAAGCTTTCTTT.

The V and J genes are TRBV7-2 and TRBJ1-5; 7 bases map to TRBD1. Unmatched junction bases numbered 7, after V lost 5 bases and J lost 6 bases. The CDR3 totals 14 residues. Germline assignment: CDR1 SGHTA and CDR2 FQGNSA. The CDR3 loop reads CASSDPTGFQPQHF. CDR3 nucleotide sequence: TGTGCCAGCAGCGATCCGACAGGGTTTCAGCCCCAGCATTTT.

The chain links TRBV6-5 to TRBJ1-1, with D possibly TRBD1 on 6 matching bases. The germline CDR1 and CDR2 sequences are MNHEY and SVGAGI. The CDR3 loop spans 14 amino acids. Deletions cut 5 bases from V and 1 base from J, with 11 bases between. CDR3 in amino acids: CASSLQGWNTEAFF. The CDR3 DNA sequence: TGTGCCAGCAGTCTACAGGGATGGAACACTGAAGCTTTCTTT.

The chain recombines TRBV11-2 with TRBJ2-7; D is perhaps TRBD2 (5 bases). Between the trimmed V and J ends, which lost 4 bases and 3 bases, there was a span of 16 bases. The germline gives CDR1 SGHAT, CDR2 FQNNGV. The CDR3 runs to 15 residues. The CDR3 DNA is TGTGCCAGCAGCTCTGAGATTGGGGAGATCTACGAGCAGTACTTC. This encodes CASSSEIGEIYEQYF.

V and J are TRBV5-4 and TRBJ2-5; possible D gene TRBD2, 5 bases. This CDR3 contains 15 residues. Trimming pared 4 bases from V and 5 bases from J, leaving 18 bases between. In germline, CDR1 is SGHNT, CDR2 YYREEE (reference sequence). For the CDR3, the DNA is TGTGCCAGCAGCGGACCGAGTGGGGAGCAGGAGACCCAGTACTTC. Encoded protein: CASSGPSGEQETQYF.

The V gene is TRBV5-1, the J gene TRBJ2-1; the D is unclear. Trimming shortened V by 2 bases and J by 8 bases, and 8 bases separated the two germline ends. CDR1 and CDR2 (germline): SGHRS, YFSETQ. The CDR3 runs to 12 residues. CDR3 residues: CASSFLADEQFF. The CDR3 bases are TGCGCCAGCAGCTTTTTAGCCGATGAGCAGTTCTTC.

This clone was observed a single time. This rearrangement joins TRBV28 to TRBJ2-1, with D perhaps matching TRBD2 (6 bases). V lost 3 bases to trimming and J lost 5 bases, with 8 bases between them. This CDR3 is built from 13 residues. CDR1 MDHEN and CDR2 SYDVKM come from the germline V gene. CDR3 DNA: TGTGCCAGCAGTTTGGGACTTCACAATGAGCAGTTCTTC. It specifies CASSLGLHNEQFF.